These T cell receptor beta chains were read from a single sample in a study of cytomegalovirus exposure and HLA in healthy donors. Assay: immunoSEQ multiplex PCR; the TCRdb copy retains only in-frame clones and omits some. The sample has around 100,000 clones, about 77% seen once. Sequencing used PBMCs. The receptor source for this set is a woman younger than 30 in good health and CMV-seropositive. CDR3s include the opening cysteine and the closing phenylalanine or tryptophan. D genes are given only for firm matches. Expanded clones are given a class, and other clones once, few, many or no size at all.

v_call	j_call	clone_size	d_call	cdr3_aa	cdr3_nt
TRBV11-1	TRBJ2-7	.	.	CASSPARDSYEQYF	TGTGCCAGCAGCCCCGCCCGGGACTCTTACGAGCAGTACTTC
TRBV6-5	TRBJ1-5	.	TRBD1	CASSSPTGGNNQPQHF	TGTGCCAGCAGTTCCCCGACAGGGGGTAACAATCAGCCCCAGCATTTT
TRBV5-8	TRBJ1-2	.	.	CASSQDGDLYYGYTF	TGCGCCAGCAGCCAAGATGGAGACCTCTACTATGGCTACACCTTC
TRBV30	TRBJ2-7	.	.	CAWSVGGTTALEQYF	TGTGCCTGGAGTGTAGGTGGGACAACCGCGCTCGAGCAGTACTTC
TRBV30	TRBJ2-3	.	TRBD2	CAWSLAGADTQYF	TGTGCCTGGAGTTTGGCGGGAGCGGATACGCAGTATTTT
TRBV10-1	TRBJ2-3	.	.	CASSESRRTSTDTQYF	TGCGCCAGCAGTGAGTCGAGGCGAACTAGCACAGATACGCAGTATTTT
TRBV5-1	TRBJ2-7	once	TRBD2	CASSWGLADNSYEQYF	TGCGCCAGCAGCTGGGGACTAGCGGATAACTCCTACGAGCAGTACTTC
TRBV18	TRBJ2-1	.	TRBD1	CASSPWDRGMRNNEQFF	TGTGCCAGCTCACCATGGGACAGGGGGATGAGAAACAATGAGCAGTTCTTC
TRBV5-1	TRBJ2-3	.	TRBD2	CASSTSGLVRADTQYF	TGCGCCAGCAGCACATCGGGACTAGTCCGGGCAGATACGCAGTATTTT
TRBV7-8	TRBJ1-1	few	.	CASSNGAVWAGTEAFF	TGTGCCAGCAGCAACGGCGCCGTGTGGGCGGGGACTGAAGCTTTCTTT
TRBV13	TRBJ2-5	.	.	CASSLATQETQYF	TGTGCCAGCAGTCTAGCGACCCAAGAGACCCAGTACTTC
TRBV7-2	TRBJ2-3	.	TRBD2	CASSSIAGGPNTQYF	TGTGCCAGCAGCTCCATAGCGGGAGGGCCGAATACGCAGTATTTT
TRBV30	TRBJ1-1	.	.	CAWSVAGGMNTEAFF	TGTGCCTGGAGTGTAGCCGGGGGGATGAACACTGAAGCTTTCTTT
TRBV2	TRBJ2-2	.	TRBD1	CASRAGQANTGELFF	TGTGCCAGCAGGGCCGGACAGGCAAACACCGGGGAGCTGTTTTTT
TRBV5-1	TRBJ2-5	.	.	CASGAHEETQYF	TGCGCCAGCGGAGCCCACGAAGAGACCCAGTACTTC
TRBV7-2	TRBJ2-5	few	.	CASSPIGGNRGTQYF	TGTGCCAGCAGCCCCATCGGGGGAAACCGGGGGACCCAGTACTTC
TRBV18	TRBJ2-1	once	TRBD2	CASSPLAGGVYNEQFF	TGTGCCAGCTCCCCGTTAGCGGGAGGGGTATACAATGAGCAGTTCTTC
TRBV5-1	TRBJ1-1	.	TRBD1	CASRETGVNTEAFF	TGCGCCAGCAGGGAGACAGGGGTAAACACTGAAGCTTTCTTT
TRBV28	TRBJ1-1	.	.	CASSSPQGNTEAFF	TGTGCCAGCAGTTCGCCACAGGGGAACACTGAAGCTTTCTTT
TRBV20-1	TRBJ1-1	.	.	CSAPQGAEAFF	TGCAGTGCGCCCCAGGGCGCTGAAGCTTTCTTT
TRBV6-5	TRBJ2-7	few	TRBD1	CASSPGGWNEQYF	TGTGCCAGCAGCCCAGGGGGTTGGAACGAGCAGTACTTC
TRBV15	TRBJ2-1	once	TRBD2	CATSRTSGSSYNEQFF	TGTGCCACCAGCCGGACTAGCGGGAGCTCCTACAATGAGCAGTTCTTC
TRBV6-1	TRBJ1-5	.	.	CASGTGFGQPQHF	TGTGCCAGCGGTACAGGGTTCGGACAGCCCCAGCATTTT
TRBV4-1	TRBJ2-7	.	.	CASSHPGQASYEQYF	TGCGCCAGCAGCCACCCGGGACAAGCCTCCTACGAGCAGTACTTC
TRBV9	TRBJ2-7	.	TRBD2	CASGVRGLAEEQYF	TGTGCCAGCGGCGTAAGAGGACTAGCTGAAGAGCAGTACTTC
TRBV21-1	TRBJ1-5	.	.	CARRLTSNQPQHF	TGTGCCAGGAGACTGACTAGCAATCAGCCCCAGCATTTT
TRBV6-5	TRBJ2-7	.	TRBD2	CASSYSSSGIPWEQYF	TGTGCCAGCAGTTACTCGAGTAGCGGGATACCGTGGGAGCAGTACTTC
TRBV11-1	TRBJ2-1	.	.	CASSFLADPYNEQFF	TGTGCCAGCAGCTTCTTAGCGGACCCCTACAATGAGCAGTTCTTC
TRBV9	TRBJ1-5	.	.	CASSVGDQPQHF	TGTGCCAGCAGCGTAGGAGATCAGCCCCAGCATTTT
TRBV11-2	TRBJ2-1	.	.	CASSYGSDVDEQFF	TGTGCCAGCAGCTACGGCAGCGATGTGGATGAGCAGTTCTTC
TRBV5-1	TRBJ2-6	.	.	CASSGRQISGANVLTF	TGCGCCAGCAGCGGTAGACAGATCTCTGGGGCCAACGTCCTGACTTTC
TRBV6-1	TRBJ2-7	.	.	CASRLTGTYEQYF	TGTGCCAGCAGATTAACAGGGACCTACGAGCAGTACTTC
TRBV18	TRBJ2-7	.	TRBD2	CASSLAEWSYEQYF	TGTGCCAGCTCTCTAGCGGAGTGGAGCTACGAGCAGTACTTC
TRBV28	TRBJ1-2	.	TRBD1	CASSWTGRGYTF	TGTGCCAGCAGTTGGACAGGGAGAGGCTACACCTTC
TRBV14	TRBJ1-2	.	.	CASTPRIGPGGYTF	TGTGCCAGCACCCCAAGGATTGGGCCGGGGGGCTACACCTTC
TRBV30	TRBJ2-7	.	TRBD2	CAGGLAGVGEQYF	TGTGCCGGAGGGCTAGCGGGAGTCGGCGAGCAGTACTTC
TRBV6-5	TRBJ2-7	once	.	CASSTPGGSYEQYF	TGTGCCAGCAGTACCCCTGGGGGGTCCTACGAGCAGTACTTC
TRBV19	TRBJ2-5	once	TRBD1	CASSPGGRETQYF	TGTGCCAGTAGTCCAGGGGGCAGGGAGACCCAGTACTTC
TRBV5-4	TRBJ2-1	.	TRBD2	CASSPTSGSYNEQFF	TGTGCCAGCAGCCCGACTAGCGGCTCCTACAATGAGCAGTTCTTC
TRBV30	TRBJ2-3	.	.	CAWAGGTSLADTQYF	TGTGCCTGGGCAGGGGGAACTAGCCTGGCAGATACGCAGTATTTT
TRBV7-2	TRBJ1-5	.	.	CASSTRGEQPQHF	TGTGCCAGCAGCACCCGGGGAGAGCAGCCCCAGCATTTT
TRBV11-2	TRBJ2-1	.	.	CASSLELANGRNEQFF	TGTGCCAGCAGCTTAGAGCTAGCAAATGGGCGGAATGAGCAGTTCTTC
TRBV4-1	TRBJ2-7	.	TRBD1	CASSHPDRGYEQYF	TGCGCCAGCAGCCACCCAGACAGGGGCTACGAGCAGTACTTC
TRBV6-5	TRBJ1-4	.	TRBD1	CASRAGTDNEKLFF	TGTGCCAGCAGGGCCGGGACAGATAATGAAAAACTGTTTTTT
TRBV4-1	TRBJ2-5	once	TRBD2	CASSQGRLAETQYF	TGCGCCAGCAGCCAGGGTAGACTAGCGGAGACCCAGTACTTC
TRBV9	TRBJ2-7	.	TRBD1	CASSVADGGQGSLYEQYF	TGTGCCAGCAGCGTAGCGGATGGGGGACAGGGGTCCCTTTACGAGCAGTACTTC
TRBV27	TRBJ1-1	.	TRBD1	CASSRGDRQNTEAFF	TGTGCCAGCAGTCGGGGGGACAGGCAGAACACTGAAGCTTTCTTT
TRBV25-1	TRBJ1-5	.	TRBD1	CASSVTGANQPQHF	TGTGCCAGCAGTGTAACAGGGGCCAATCAGCCCCAGCATTTT